The T cell receptor (beta chain) under discussion was sequenced for a study of blood T cell repertoires in COVID-19 (dated by TCRdb to about 2020). Context from the whole study: The collaborator samples originated in the United States, Italy and Spain and spanned the acute and convalescent phases of COVID-19. The material from the prospective study consisted of cDNA or gDNA derived from T cells, B-cell-depleted T cells, or PBMCs. Deeply sampled blood TCRbeta repertoires from subjects exposed to, actively infected with, or recovered from COVID-19 were included in the dataset. The repertoires were released in a freely available public database meant as a resource for research on the immune response to SARS-CoV-2. Samples came from the ongoing ImmuneRACE study (first 160 participants) plus 1,254 subjects from 6 global collaborators. Nearly every sample came with metadata listing a de-identified subject ID, COVID-19 status, age in years and sex. Where HLA class I and class II types were available, the types were taken from metadata supplied by the sample provider, not from assay-based typing. Summary of the overall study and its limitations: How much clinical and demographic metadata was included differed by source and by participant, and the metadata was provided uncurated.

TCRbeta CDR3 regions were amplified from genomic DNA using the immunoSEQ Assay, a bias-controlled multiplex PCR. Concerning the study's data processing: The number of nucleated cells in each sample was estimated by amplification of reference gene primers within the assay. To quantify the absolute abundance of each unique TCRbeta CDR3 rearrangement, sequence reads were collapsed and filtered. For each sample, productive Simpson clonality was calculated as the square root of Simpson's diversity index over productive rearrangements. What TCRdb holds here is the immuneACCESS table cut down to in-frame rearrangements. Part of the clones is not present; checked against another copy, under half of the missing clones reflect an unresolved V gene, and the others are unexplained. V and J calls and clone size are those listed in that table; D and trimming were worked out from the DNA. This sample holds some 69,000 clones; about nine tenths were observed only once. The ten largest clones capture roughly 1.2% of the sample.

Collaborating institutions collected whole blood in K2EDTA tubes following their own protocols. For TCRbeta analysis, collaborators shipped samples as frozen whole blood, isolated PBMCs, or DNA extracted from either of those sample types. Comments on this clone: There is no known antigen for this receptor. No base quality values were provided; no much bigger clone lies one nucleotide off.

Based on the germline V gene (reference sequence), the CDR1 and CDR2 sequences are MNHNY and SVGAGI. V and J lose 5 bases and 2 bases, and a span of 24 bases separates them. The CDR3, from cysteine to phenylalanine, totals 18 residues. Here the CDR3 DNA is all that survives: 54 bases in frame from base 1. The V gene is TRBV6-6 and the J gene is TRBJ1-1; the D gene is perhaps TRBD1, on 6 matching bases. The sequence derives from a man aged 55 to 70 with acute or convalescent COVID-19. Specimen: peripheral blood. At the DNA level, the sequence is TGTGCCAGCAGTCTTCGCAGGGGCCGAATCGGTGAAAACACTGAAGCTTTCTTT. Translated, it reads CASSLRRGRIGENTEAFF.